This TCR beta chain originates from a study of shared clonotypes between healthy human individuals. Findings and limits, study-wide: Sample collection involved blood only; tissue repertoires are likely different. Genetic and exposure-history diversity was limited by the few donors. Naive subsets typically showed greater estimated richness than memory subsets.

V shed 8 bases and J 2 bases; nucleotides not matched to a gene: 3. CDR1 MDHEN and CDR2 SYDVKM come from the germline V gene. This CDR3 has 14 amino acids. Researchers divided each subset's genomic DNA evenly across several immunoSEQ plates. Libraries were prepared by immunoSEQ multiplex PCR; TCRdb keeps only in-frame clonotypes and omits some of them. The repertoire holds more than 500,000 clones, with about 95% as singletons. CD45RO-negative, CCR7-selected cells formed the naive CD8 fraction, which excluded terminally differentiated effector memory CD45RA+ cells. Concerning this clone: The antigen remains unidentified.

The chain joins TRBV28 to TRBJ2-1; TRBD1 matches 10 bases. The receptor comes from a woman in her 30s in good health. Source material: naive CD8+ T cells sorted from blood. CDR3 in amino acids: CASGTGETYNEQFF. The DNA for the CDR3 is TGTGCCAGCGGGACAGGGGAGACCTACAATGAGCAGTTCTTC. Using reference TRBV28 and TRBJ2-1 for the parts outside the CDR3, the full variable domain is DVKVTQSSRYLVKRTGEKVFLECVQDMDHENMFWYRQDPGLGLRLIYFSYDVKMKEKGDIPEGYSVSREKKERFSLILESASTNQTSMYLCASGTGETYNEQFFGPGTRLTVL.